Included here is one T cell receptor (beta chain) sequence, with context. A much larger clone sits a single nucleotide away, making a read error possible. Because the CDR3 is missing its conserved closing phenylalanine or tryptophan, this is likely a read error. The sample originates from a study of molecular identifiers for immune sequencing clone quantification. This CDR3 is 15 amino acids long. V lost 0 bases and J 3 bases, leaving 12 bases between the germline ends. Per germline, CDR1 MNHEY and CDR2 SMNVEV (reference sequence). Previously described methods with listed TCR primers produced the bulk TCR libraries. TCRdb used MiXCR to reprocess the PCR reads, holding one entry per CDR3 protein. The table has approximately 670,000 distinct CDR3 sequences, nearly 20% seen once.

Sequenced: naive CD8+ T cells from blood, with Jurkat cell RNA spiked in. Subset: FACS-sorted CD8+CD4-CCR7+CD45RA+ naive T cells. The chain links TRBV27 to TRBJ2-7; possibly TRBD1 for D (6 bases). The source is a human donor in good health. Some libraries in this study had Jurkat cell RNA spiked in. The CDR3 sequence is CASSLSGTGFYEQYS. Written as DNA, the CDR3 is TGTGCCAGCAGTTTATCCGGCACAGGGTTCTACGAGCAGTACTCC.